Following are 5 T cell receptor beta chains from one sample sequenced in a study of blood T cell repertoires in COVID-19 (TCRdb year 2020). The library was produced with the immunoSEQ multiplex PCR assay. What TCRdb holds here is the immuneACCESS table cut down to in-frame rearrangements. Part of the clones is not present; checked against another copy, under half of the missing clones reflect an unresolved V gene, and the others are unexplained. The sample table contains about 200,000 clones; only one count was recorded for about 87% of them. The ten top clones hold around 2.7% of the sample. Sequenced input: peripheral blood. These receptors originate from a man aged 55 to 69 with acute or convalescent COVID-19.

CDR3 region: CSASRGQGEKLFF. The CDR3 nucleotides are TGCAGTGCTAGTAGAGGACAGGGTGAAAAACTGTTTTTT. This rearrangement joins TRBV20-1 to TRBJ1-4; 8 bases match TRBD1. Germline V gives CDR1 DFQATT, CDR2 SNEGSKA (reference sequence). Losses at the gene ends were 3 bases for V and 7 bases for J; bases not matched to a gene: 4. This CDR3 spans 13 amino acids.

V and J are TRBV28 and TRBJ1-4, with D perhaps matching TRBD1 (6 bases). Trimming stripped 5 bases from V and 8 bases from J, with 21 bases between. Germline V gene data show CDR1 as MDHEN and CDR2 as SYDVKM. CDR3 length: 16 residues. The CDR3 here is CASSGIRQDLGEKLFF. CDR3 nucleotides: TGTGCCAGCAGTGGCATACGACAGGATCTGGGAGAAAAACTGTTTTTT. The full variable domain, rest sourced from reference TRBV28 and TRBJ1-4, is DVKVTQSSRYLVKRTGEKVFLECVQDMDHENMFWYRQDPGLGLRLIYFSYDVKMKEKGDIPEGYSVSREKKERFSLILESASTNQTSMYLCASSGIRQDLGEKLFFGSGTQLSVL.

V gene TRBV5-1 combines with J gene TRBJ1-1; D is possibly TRBD1 (6 bases). The CDR3 runs to 14 residues. From germline, CDR1 is SGHRS and CDR2 YFSETQ. Trimming pared 4 bases from V and 3 bases from J, leaving 13 bases between. The CDR3 DNA is TGCGCCAGCAGCCCCCGAGGGGGGGACACTGAAGCTTTCTTT. It encodes CASSPRGGDTEAFF.

This clone has a count of ten or more. The J gene is TRBJ2-7, the V gene TRBV15, with TRBD1 identical over 9 bases. This CDR3 is built from 12 residues. The V segment lost 5 bases and the J segment 4 bases; nucleotides outside the gene matches: 0. The V gene's germline CDR1 is LNHNV and CDR2 YYDKDF (reference sequence). In nucleotides, the CDR3 is TGTGCCACCAGCGGACAGGGGTACGAGCAGTACTTC. It specifies CATSGQGYEQYF.

This clone was seen a single time. The V gene is TRBV7-3, the J gene TRBJ2-2; 7 nucleotides line up with TRBD1. The V gene's germline CDR1 is SGHTA and CDR2 FQGTGA. After removal of 2 bases from V and 4 bases from J, the junction contained 7 bases not matched to a gene. This CDR3 spans 16 amino acids. This chain's CDR3 is CASSLLPSGGTGELFF. The CDR3 DNA sequence: TGTGCCAGCAGCTTATTACCGTCAGGGGGCACCGGGGAGCTGTTTTTT.